This passage covers 3 T cell receptor beta chains from one sample sequenced in a study of CD8 T cells in Susac syndrome. The RNA, about 0.45 to 1 ug, was put through reverse transcription using random hexamers. MiXCR was run by TCRdb on the immunoSEQ multiplex PCR reads, yielding one entry per CDR3 protein. The table has about 150,000 distinct CDR3 sequences, roughly 95% seen once. Sequences were obtained from CD4+ T cells from PBMCs. The source is a human donor with Susac syndrome.

This clonotype was seen just once. This chain uses TRBV20-1 with TRBJ2-1; 11 bases are shared with TRBD1. Germline V gene data show CDR1 as DFQATT and CDR2 as SNEGSKA (reference sequence). V lost 2 bases and J lost 7; bases outside the gene matches: 7. This CDR3 has 15 residues. This CDR3 reads CSARPPGQGVNEQFF. In DNA form, the CDR3 reads TGCAGTGCTAGACCGCCGGGACAGGGGGTTAATGAGCAGTTCTTC.

The chain couples TRBV4-1 to TRBJ2-5, with 9 bases lining up with TRBD1. Germline assignment: CDR1 MGHRA and CDR2 YSYEKL. Germline trimming cut 5 bases from V and 1 base from J; bases unmatched to any gene: 11. The CDR3 length is 17 residues. DNA for the CDR3: TGCGCCAGCAGCTCGGGACAGGGCTCAACGGTCCAAGAGACCCAGTACTTC. It yields the protein CASSSGQGSTVQETQYF.

The chain combines TRBV6-5 with TRBJ1-5; D may be TRBD1 (5 bases). Germline CDR1 and CDR2: MNHEY and SVGAGI. The CDR3 has 13 amino acids. V lost 8 bases and J 6 bases, leaving 14 bases between the germline ends. Here the CDR3 reads CASVGGDGQPQHF. Here the CDR3 DNA reads TGTGCCAGCGTTGGGGGGGACGGTCAGCCCCAGCATTTT.